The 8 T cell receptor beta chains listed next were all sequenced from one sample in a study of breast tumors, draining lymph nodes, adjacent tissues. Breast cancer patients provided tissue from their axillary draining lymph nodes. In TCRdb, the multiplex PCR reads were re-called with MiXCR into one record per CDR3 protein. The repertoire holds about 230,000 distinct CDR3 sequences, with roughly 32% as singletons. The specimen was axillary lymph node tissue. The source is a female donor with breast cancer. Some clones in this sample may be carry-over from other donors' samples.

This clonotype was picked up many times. CDR3 sequence (DNA): TGCAGCGTTTACAGGGGGCAAAACGAGCAGTACTTC. Amino acids: CSVYRGQNEQYF. V and J are TRBV29-1 and TRBJ2-7; 9 bases agree with TRBD1. The CDR3 is 12 amino acids. Per germline, CDR1 SQVTM and CDR2 ANQGSEA. The V segment lost 5 bases and the J segment 5 bases; nucleotides outside the gene matches: 4.

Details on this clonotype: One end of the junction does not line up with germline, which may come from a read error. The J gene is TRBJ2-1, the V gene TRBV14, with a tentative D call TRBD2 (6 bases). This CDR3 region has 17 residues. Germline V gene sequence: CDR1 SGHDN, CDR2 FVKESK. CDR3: CASSQGLARTARSEQLF. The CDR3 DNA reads TGTGCCAGCAGCCAAGGGCTAGCGCGTACTGCCCGGAGTGAGCAGCTCTTC.

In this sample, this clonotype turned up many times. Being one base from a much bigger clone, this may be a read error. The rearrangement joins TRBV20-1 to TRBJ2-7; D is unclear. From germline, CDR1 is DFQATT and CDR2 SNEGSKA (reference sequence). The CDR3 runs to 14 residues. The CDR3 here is CSAREGRRGYERYF. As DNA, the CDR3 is TGCAGTGCTAGAGAAGGTCGACGCGGCTACGAGCGGTACTTC.

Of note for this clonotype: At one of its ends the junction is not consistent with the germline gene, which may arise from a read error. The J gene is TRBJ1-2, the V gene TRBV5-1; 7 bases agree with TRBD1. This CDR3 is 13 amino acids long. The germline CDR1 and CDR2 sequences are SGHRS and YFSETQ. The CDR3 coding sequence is TGCGCCAGCACCGACAGGGTAGGCTATGGCTACGCCTTC. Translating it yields CASTDRVGYGYAF.

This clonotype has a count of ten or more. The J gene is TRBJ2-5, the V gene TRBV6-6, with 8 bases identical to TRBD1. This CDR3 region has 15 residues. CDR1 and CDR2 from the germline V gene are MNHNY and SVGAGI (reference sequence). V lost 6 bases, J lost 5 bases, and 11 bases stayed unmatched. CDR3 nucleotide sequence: TGTGCCAGCAGCTTCGGACAGGGTGGGGGCGAGACCCAGTACTTC. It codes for CASSFGQGGGETQYF.

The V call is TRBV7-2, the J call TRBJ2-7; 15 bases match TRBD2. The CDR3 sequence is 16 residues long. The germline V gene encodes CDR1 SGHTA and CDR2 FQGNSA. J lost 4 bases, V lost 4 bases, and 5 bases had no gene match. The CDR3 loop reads CASSSQGTSGRYEQYF. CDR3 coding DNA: TGTGCCAGCAGCTCACAGGGGACTAGCGGGAGGTACGAGCAGTACTTC.

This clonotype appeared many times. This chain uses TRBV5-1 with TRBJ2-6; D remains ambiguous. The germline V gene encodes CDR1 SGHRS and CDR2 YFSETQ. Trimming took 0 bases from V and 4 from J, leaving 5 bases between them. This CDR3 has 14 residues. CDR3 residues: CASSLEAGANVLTF. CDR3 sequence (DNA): TGCGCCAGCAGCTTGGAAGCCGGGGCCAACGTCCTGACTTTC.

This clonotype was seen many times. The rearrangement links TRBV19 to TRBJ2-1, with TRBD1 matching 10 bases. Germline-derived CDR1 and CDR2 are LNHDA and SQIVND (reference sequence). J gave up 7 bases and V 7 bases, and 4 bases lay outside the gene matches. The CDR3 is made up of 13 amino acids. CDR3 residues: CASMDRGKNEQFF. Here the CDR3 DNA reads TGTGCCAGTATGGACAGGGGGAAAAATGAGCAGTTCTTC.